Sequencing of this T cell receptor (beta chain) was carried out in a study of shared clonotypes between healthy human individuals. Study information: Donors had three CD4 naive, three CD4 memory, two CD8 naive and one CD8 memory plate apiece.

Into CD45RA+ naive and CD45RA-negative memory subsets, the CD4+ cells were split. The V and J ends lost 6 bases and 2 bases respectively, with 20 bases between them. Germline CDR1 is SGHTA and CDR2 is FQGNSA. CDR3 length equals 16 residues. Clones were read by immunoSEQ multiplex PCR, and TCRdb kept only the in-frame ones, dropping some. The sample holds about 300,000 clones, approximately 79% seen once. The rearrangement joins TRBV7-2 to TRBJ2-7; a weak D match, TRBD2 (7 bases). The sequence derives from a man in his thirties or forties in good health. Sequencing was carried out using memory CD4+ T cells sorted from blood. Subset here: CD45RA-negative fraction. Here the CDR3 DNA reads TGTGCCAGCAGTTCTAGGGGGGGGAACGCGGCCTACGAGCAGTACTTC. Protein: CASSSRGGNAAYEQYF.